This TCR beta chain was profiled in a study of technical replicates of blood from a handful of donors. Method: immunoSEQ multiplex PCR; TCRdb's copy keeps in-frame clones and lacks some. The data show approximately 76,000 clones, almost 98% seen once. CDR1 and CDR2 from the germline V gene are GTSNPN and SVGIG (reference sequence). The CDR3 sequence is 14 residues long. The trim removed 2 bases at V and 2 bases at J, leaving 3 bases unmatched. V gene TRBV30 combines with J gene TRBJ1-5, with TRBD1 matching over 7 bases. The receptor's source is a human donor in good health. The specimen sequenced was T cells isolated from PBMCs. CDR3 loop: CAWSTGAGNQPQHF. CDR3 nucleotide sequence: TGTGCCTGGAGTACAGGGGCCGGCAATCAGCCCCAGCATTTT. The whole variable domain, filled in from reference TRBV30 and TRBJ1-5, reads SQTIHQWPATLVQPVGSPLSLECTVEGTSNPNLYWYRQAAGRGLQLLFYSVGIGQISSEVPQNLSASRPQDRQFILSSKKLLLSDSGFYLCAWSTGAGNQPQHFGDGTRLSIL.